This passage covers 9 T cell receptor beta chains from one sample sequenced in a study of graft-versus-host responses after intestinal transplantation. Some clones are missing from TCRdb's copy, which holds only in-frame ones; the method was immunoSEQ multiplex PCR. The sample consists of about 97,000 clones, 80% to 95% of them appearing once. This specimen was PBMCs, taken 450 to 480 days after intestinal transplant. The receptor source for this set is a human patient who received an intestinal transplant, so some T cells may come from the graft donor.

This clone was seen more than once but under ten times. The V and J genes are TRBV6-5 and TRBJ2-3; TRBD2 aligns across 8 bases. V lost 8 bases, J lost 2 bases, and 6 bases stayed unmatched. Germline values: CDR1 MNHEY, CDR2 SVGAGI. This CDR3 is built from 14 residues. The CDR3 is CASGGAGATDTQYF. The CDR3 DNA reads as TGTGCCAGCGGGGGAGCGGGGGCCACAGATACGCAGTATTTT.

The CDR3 region has the DNA TGTGCCAGCAGCCGGTCTGGTGGGTCCTCTTTCACTGAAGCTTTCTTT. Translation gives CASSRSGGSSFTEAFF. The V gene is TRBV5-6, the J gene TRBJ1-1; no definite D call. Trimming shortened V by 4 bases and J by 4 bases, and 20 bases separated the two germline ends. This CDR3 has 16 residues. Germline V gene data show CDR1 as SGHDT and CDR2 as YYEEEE.

The V and J genes are TRBV19 and TRBJ1-1, with 10 positions matching TRBD1. J gave up 8 bases and V 7 bases, and 10 bases lay outside the gene matches. The CDR3 spans 14 residues. The germline gives CDR1 LNHDA, CDR2 SQIVND (reference sequence). The CDR3 reads CASKTGDRGTEAFF. CDR3 nucleotide sequence: TGTGCCAGTAAAACCGGGGACAGGGGAACCGAAGCTTTCTTT.

The V gene is TRBV5-1, the J gene TRBJ2-5, with D unclear. The assigned J gene may be wrong: the sequence end matches TRBJ2-7 better. Germline V gene data show CDR1 as SGHRS and CDR2 as YFSETQ. This CDR3 contains 13 residues. The CDR3 region has the DNA TGCGCCAGCCGGACGGACCCTTATTACGAGCAGTACTTC. Translated, it gives CASRTDPYYEQYF.

The rearrangement joins TRBV6-5 to TRBJ1-1; TRBD1 might be the D (6 bases). CDR1 and CDR2 from the germline V gene are MNHEY and SVGAGI. The CDR3 is 12 residues long. The V end was cut by 6 bases, the J end by 1 base, with 6 bases between. CDR3 amino acids: CASRTGNTEAFF. As DNA, the CDR3 is TGTGCCAGCAGGACAGGGAACACTGAAGCTTTCTTT.

The gene calls are TRBV18 and TRBJ2-2, with TRBD2 matching 7 bases. V shed 5 bases and J 5 bases; nucleotides not matched to a gene: 8. Germline CDR1 and CDR2: KGHSH and LQKENI. This CDR3 comprises 15 residues. The CDR3 sequence is CASSSRRGETGELFF. CDR3 DNA sequence: TGTGCCAGCTCATCCCGCCGGGGGGAAACCGGGGAGCTGTTTTTT. The full variable domain, with the rest looked up from reference TRBV18 and TRBJ2-2, is NAGVMQNPRHLVRRRGQEARLRCSPMKGHSHVYWYRQLPEEGLKFMVYLQKENIIDESGMPKERFSAEFPKEGPSILRIQQVVRGDSAAYFCASSSRRGETGELFFGEGSRLTVL.

In the case of this clone: This sample includes further DNA sequences coding for the same CDR3. V usage is TRBV9 and J usage is TRBJ2-7, with D possibly being TRBD1 (5 bases). Per the germline V gene, CDR1 is SGDLS and CDR2 is YYNGEE. V was cut by 2 bases and J by 2 bases, with 11 bases left in between. This CDR3 region has 14 residues. CDR3 sequence (DNA): TGTGCCAGCAGCGTTGGGGCTGGCACCTACGAGCAGTACTTC. Its translation: CASSVGAGTYEQYF. Drawing the rest from reference TRBV9 and TRBJ2-7, the complete variable domain is DSGVTQTPKHLITATGQRVTLRCSPRSGDLSVYWYQQSLDQGLQFLIQYYNGEERAKGNILERFSAQQFPDLHSELNLSSLELGDSALYFCASSVGAGTYEQYFGPGTRLTVT.

The gene calls are TRBV6-5 and TRBJ2-2; D unresolved. CDR3 size: 13 residues. CDR1 and CDR2 (germline): MNHEY, SVGAGI. The germline V and J ends were trimmed by 2 bases and 7 bases, with 8 bases remaining between them. The CDR3 loop reads CASSYAVFGELFF. In DNA, the CDR3 is TGTGCCAGCAGTTACGCCGTTTTCGGGGAGCTGTTTTTT.

CDR3 residues: CASSRGGSQPQHF. DNA for the CDR3: TGTGCCAGCAGCCGGGGGGGGAGTCAGCCCCAGCATTTT. The rearrangement links TRBV2 to TRBJ1-5; D may be TRBD1 (5 bases). The germline V gene has CDR1 SNHLY and CDR2 FYNNEI. V was pared by 6 bases and J by 6 bases, with 12 bases between. The CDR3 loop spans 13 amino acids.